Listed below are T cell receptor beta chains from one sample, sequenced in a study of cytomegalovirus exposure and HLA in healthy donors. Measured with immunoSEQ multiplex PCR; TCRdb has only the in-frame clones, and not every one. The repertoire holds about 94,000 clones, with around 8% as singletons. The sample consisted of PBMCs. Every receptor here comes from a man over 45 in good health and CMV-seronegative. CDR3s include the opening cysteine and the closing phenylalanine or tryptophan. A D gene is named only where the DNA matches it firmly. Only some rows state a clone size, as once, few, many or a class for expanded clones.

TRBJ1-3 | NA | NA | TRBV6-6 | CASSYPRQDSGNTIYF | TGTGCCAGCAGTTACCCCCGCCAGGACTCTGGAAACACCATATATTTT
TRBJ2-1 | NA | NA | TRBV5-1 | CASSLETANYNEQFF | TGCGCCAGCAGCTTGGAAACAGCCAACTACAATGAGCAGTTCTTC
TRBJ2-1 | TRBD2 | NA | TRBV5-1 | CASSLEGLDTNEQFF | TGCGCCAGCAGCTTGGAAGGACTAGATACTAATGAGCAGTTCTTC
TRBJ1-6 | NA | few | TRBV6-1 | CASSPGYNSPLHF | TGTGCCAGCAGTCCAGGATATAATTCACCCCTCCACTTT
TRBJ2-7 | TRBD1 | few | TRBV28 | CASSIQGATSYEQYF | TGTGCCAGCAGTATTCAGGGGGCTACCTCCTACGAGCAGTACTTC
TRBJ2-3 | NA | NA | TRBV6-5 | CASSKPGVDTDTQYF | TGTGCCAGCAGTAAGCCCGGTGTCGACACAGATACGCAGTATTTT
TRBJ2-3 | TRBD2 | NA | TRBV19 | CASSYRGGTDTQYF | TGTGCCAGTAGTTACCGGGGGGGGACAGATACGCAGTATTTT
TRBJ2-5 | TRBD1 | NA | TRBV7-2 | CASSLAGQGWETQYF | TGTGCCAGCAGCTTAGCGGGACAGGGCTGGGAGACCCAGTACTTC
TRBJ1-5 | NA | few | TRBV27 | CASRWGGADNQPQHF | TGTGCCAGCAGGTGGGGGGGCGCCGACAATCAGCCCCAGCATTTT
TRBJ2-5 | NA | NA | TRBV2 | CASTEGMSGTQYF | TGTGCCAGCACTGAAGGGATGTCAGGGACCCAGTACTTC
TRBJ2-1 | NA | few | TRBV5-1 | CASSQGAYNEQFF | TGCGCCAGCAGTCAGGGTGCCTACAATGAGCAGTTCTTC
TRBJ1-6 | TRBD1 | NA | TRBV4-1 | CASSHGQGDSPLHF | TGCGCCAGCAGCCACGGCCAGGGGGATTCACCCCTCCACTTT
TRBJ2-7 | NA | few | TRBV5-6 | CASSFRGPQAYEQYF | TGTGCCAGCAGCTTTCGCGGCCCACAAGCCTACGAGCAGTACTTC
TRBJ2-7 | NA | NA | TRBV7-2 | CASSLRGGGDAYEQYF | TGTGCCAGCAGCTTAAGAGGAGGCGGGGACGCCTACGAGCAGTACTTC
TRBJ1-1 | NA | NA | TRBV19 | CASSRRAGQSNTEAFF | TGTGCCAGTAGTAGGCGGGCAGGACAGTCGAACACTGAAGCTTTCTTT
TRBJ2-3 | TRBD2 | few | TRBV5-1 | CASSLGLAGFVPSTDTQYF | TGCGCCAGCAGCCTGGGACTAGCGGGCTTTGTTCCTAGCACAGATACGCAGTATTTT
TRBJ2-1 | TRBD2 | few | TRBV11-2 | CASSPRGSGGPSSYNEQFF | TGTGCCAGCAGCCCCAGGGGTAGCGGGGGTCCGAGCTCCTACAATGAGCAGTTCTTC
TRBJ2-2 | TRBD2 | NA | TRBV29-1 | CSVFGGTSVYGELFF | TGCAGCGTTTTCGGCGGGACTAGCGTATACGGGGAGCTGTTTTTT
TRBJ1-3 | TRBD1 | NA | TRBV27 | CASSLSTGRGQVSGNTIYF | TGTGCCAGCAGTTTATCGACGGGGCGGGGACAGGTCTCTGGAAACACCATATATTTT
TRBJ2-5 | TRBD1 | NA | TRBV27 | CASSRKGAWETQYF | TGTGCCAGCAGTCGCAAGGGGGCCTGGGAGACCCAGTACTTC
TRBJ2-5 | NA | NA | TRBV5-8 | CASSPQYAQETQYF | TGTGCCAGCAGCCCCCAGTACGCACAAGAGACCCAGTACTTC
TRBJ1-2 | NA | NA | TRBV9 | CASSVAAQGSGYTF | TGTGCCAGCAGCGTAGCCGCACAGGGATCGGGCTACACCTTC
TRBJ2-3 | TRBD2 | NA | TRBV7-2 | CASSVVGGRAPDTQYF | TGTGCCAGCAGCGTGGTTGGCGGGAGGGCCCCAGATACGCAGTATTTT
TRBJ2-3 | NA | few | TRBV27 | CASSWTEEDTQYF | TGTGCCAGCAGTTGGACGGAGGAAGATACGCAGTATTTT
TRBJ1-6 | TRBD1 | few | TRBV6-5 | CASSYSGTANSPLHF | TGTGCCAGCAGTTACTCTGGGACAGCCAATTCACCCCTCCACTTT
TRBJ2-3 | NA | NA | TRBV7-2 | CASSMSRGSSTDTQYF | TGTGCCAGCAGCATGTCAAGGGGGAGTAGCACAGATACGCAGTATTTT
TRBJ2-5 | TRBD2 | few | TRBV5-1 | CASSQGTSGGQYF | TGCGCCAGCAGCCAGGGGACTAGCGGGGGCCAGTACTTC
TRBJ2-5 | TRBD1 | NA | TRBV10-3 | CAIKDRAETQYF | TGTGCCATCAAGGACAGGGCAGAGACCCAGTACTTC
TRBJ2-1 | NA | few | TRBV25-1 | CASRPGFNEQFF | TGTGCCAGCAGGCCAGGGTTCAATGAGCAGTTCTTC
TRBJ1-2 | TRBD1 | few | TRBV28 | CASRPGQVHGYTF | TGTGCCAGCAGACCGGGACAGGTCCATGGCTACACCTTC
TRBJ2-5 | NA | NA | TRBV7-7 | CASSATGLGETQYF | TGTGCTAGCAGCGCGACGGGACTGGGGGAGACCCAGTACTTC
TRBJ2-3 | NA | few | TRBV6-1 | CASSDGWGADTQYF | TGTGCCAGCAGTGACGGGTGGGGGGCAGATACGCAGTATTTT
TRBJ2-3 | NA | NA | TRBV5-1 | CASSLEGQTNMADTQYF | TGCGCCAGCAGCTTGGAAGGACAGACTAACATGGCAGATACGCAGTATTTT
TRBJ2-1 | TRBD2 | NA | TRBV9 | CASSSEGLAVEEQFF | TGTGCCAGCAGCTCAGAGGGACTAGCGGTTGAAGAGCAGTTCTTC
TRBJ1-5 | NA | NA | TRBV6-1 | CASSEAGGGNQPQHF | TGTGCCAGCAGTGAAGCGGGCGGGGGCAATCAGCCCCAGCATTTT